The 2 T cell receptor beta chains presented below share a single source sample, sequenced in a study of beta chain features in type 1 diabetes. General observations from the study: Among all four CD4+ subsets, Type 1 diabetes patients had TCRB CDR3s that were moderately but significantly shorter.

The isolated RNA, all of it, was reverse transcribed, so expressed TCRB transcripts were what got sequenced. Method: immunoSEQ multiplex PCR; TCRdb's copy keeps in-frame clones and lacks some. The sample yields about 240,000 clones, more than 11% seen once. Which antigens these TCRs recognize remains unknown. Sequencing was done on a sample of naive CD4+ T cells from blood. The receptors shown here come from a young man with type 1 diabetes.

The gene calls are TRBV2 and TRBJ2-1; D is unresolved. This CDR3 spans 11 amino acids. Trimming took 5 bases from V and 9 from J, leaving 8 bases between them. Germline-derived CDR1 and CDR2 are SNHLY and FYNNEI. CDR3 residues: CASSLESEQFF. The CDR3 nucleotides are TGTGCCAGCAGTCTAGAATCTGAGCAGTTCTTC.

The V gene is TRBV5-4, the J gene TRBJ1-1; D call uncertain. CDR3 size: 15 residues. CDR1 is SGHNT and CDR2 is YYREEE in the germline V gene (reference sequence). V was pared by 6 bases and J by 3 bases, with 18 bases between. CDR3 DNA sequence: TGTGCCAGCACCCCTGAGCGGGCCCCGGACACTGAAGCTTTCTTT. It codes for CASTPERAPDTEAFF.